This T cell receptor beta chain was recorded in a study of blood T cell repertoires in COVID-19. Study overall: The analysed material was cDNA or gDNA that came from T cells, B-cell-depleted T cells, or PBMCs.

TCRdb's copy holds only in-frame clones and misses some; the assay was immunoSEQ multiplex PCR. The table has about 170,000 clones, approximately 91% seen once. Looked up from germline, CDR1 is GTSNPN and CDR2 is SVGIG (reference sequence). CDR3 size: 12 residues. Trimming took 3 bases from V and 3 from J, leaving 8 bases between them. This TCR derives from a young man with COVID-19, enrolled during active disease. The material sequenced was peripheral blood. The V call is TRBV30, the J call TRBJ1-1, with D unclear. CDR3 DNA: TGTGCCTGGAGATTGGGCTACACTGAAGCTTTCTTT. Its translation: CAWRLGYTEAFF.